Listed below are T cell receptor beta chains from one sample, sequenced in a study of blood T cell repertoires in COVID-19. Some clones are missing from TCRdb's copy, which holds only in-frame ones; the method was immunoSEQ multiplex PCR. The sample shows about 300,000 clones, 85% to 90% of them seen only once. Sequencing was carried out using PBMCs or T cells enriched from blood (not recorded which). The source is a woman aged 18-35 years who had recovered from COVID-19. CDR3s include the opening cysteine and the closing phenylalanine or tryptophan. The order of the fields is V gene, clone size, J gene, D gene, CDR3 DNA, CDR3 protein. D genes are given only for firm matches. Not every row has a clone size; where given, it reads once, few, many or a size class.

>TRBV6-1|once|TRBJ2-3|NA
TGTGCCAGCAGTGAATCGCCAGGGAGCACAGATACGCAGTATTTT
CASSESPGSTDTQYF
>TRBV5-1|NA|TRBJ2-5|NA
TGCGCCAGCAGCTTGGGAGGGTACAAGAGAGAGACCCAGTACTTC
CASSLGGYKRETQYF
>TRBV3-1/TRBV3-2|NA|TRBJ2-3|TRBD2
TGTGCCAGCAGCCTGACTAGCGGGGGCTTTCCAGATACGCAGTATTTT
CASSLTSGGFPDTQYF
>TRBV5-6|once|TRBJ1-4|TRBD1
TGTGCCAGCAGCCCGGGACAGGGGGGTGAAAAACTGTTTTTT
CASSPGQGGEKLFF
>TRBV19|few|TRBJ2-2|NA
TGTGCTTCAGGCTACACCGGGGAGCTGTTTTTT
CASGYTGELFF
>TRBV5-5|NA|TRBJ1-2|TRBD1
TGTGCCAGCAGACCCCGGACAGGGAGCTATGGCTACACCTTC
CASRPRTGSYGYTF
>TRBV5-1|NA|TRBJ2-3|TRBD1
TGCGCCAGCAGCTCAAGACAGGGGGACGCAGATACGCAGTATTTT
CASSSRQGDADTQYF
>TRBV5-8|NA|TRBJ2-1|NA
TGTGCCAGCAGCTTTGGGGGGTACAATGAGCAGTTCTTC
CASSFGGYNEQFF
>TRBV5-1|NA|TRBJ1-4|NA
TGCGCCAGCAGCAGCAGGGATACCTCAACTAATGAAAAACTGTTTTTT
CASSSRDTSTNEKLFF
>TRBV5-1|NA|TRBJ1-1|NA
TGCGCCAGCAGCTTGTTCGGGAGGGTTAACACTGAAGCTTTCTTT
CASSLFGRVNTEAFF
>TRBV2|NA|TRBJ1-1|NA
TGTGCCAGCAGTGAAAATATCGGGGGATTGAAGACTGAAGCTTTCTTT
CASSENIGGLKTEAFF
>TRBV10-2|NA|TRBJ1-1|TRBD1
TGCGCCAGCAGTGAGCGGACAGGGGGGGACTGGGCTTTCTTT
CASSERTGGDWAFF
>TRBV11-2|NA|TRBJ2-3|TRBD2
TGTGCCAGCAGCCTTTCTTGGCGGCGGAGCGGGGGGGACGATACGCAGTATTTT
CASSLSWRRSGGDDTQYF
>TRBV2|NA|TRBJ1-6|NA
TGTGCCAGCAGTGAACAGACAGGAGCCTATTCACCCCTCCACTTT
CASSEQTGAYSPLHF
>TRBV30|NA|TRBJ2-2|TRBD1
TGTGCCTGGAGGGCTTCCTGGACAGGGGATACCGGGGAGCTGTTTTTT
CAWRASWTGDTGELFF
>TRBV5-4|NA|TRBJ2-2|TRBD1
TGTGCCAGCAGTTCTGACAGGGGGAGGACCGGGGAGCTGTTTTTT
CASSSDRGRTGELFF
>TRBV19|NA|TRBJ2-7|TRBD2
TGTGCCAGTAGTGGACTAGCGGGACCATCCTTCTTTGGTGAGCAGTACTTC
CASSGLAGPSFFGEQYF
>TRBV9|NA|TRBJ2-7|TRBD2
TGTGCCAGCAGCGTCTCTAGCGGTACAGGCGAGCAGTACTTC
CASSVSSGTGEQYF
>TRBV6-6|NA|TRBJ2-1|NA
TGTGCCAGCAGTAACACTCAGGGTTCCAATGAGCAGTTCTTC
CASSNTQGSNEQFF
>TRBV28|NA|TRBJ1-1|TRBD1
TGTGCCAGCAGTTTAAGGGGGCGGACTTACACTGAAGCTTTCTTT
CASSLRGRTYTEAFF
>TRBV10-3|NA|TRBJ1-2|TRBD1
TGTGCCACCCTGGACAGGTCAGACTATGGCTACACCTTC
CATLDRSDYGYTF
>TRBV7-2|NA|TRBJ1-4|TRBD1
TGTGCCAGCAGCTTATGGGACAGGGGTGAAAAACTGTTTTTT
CASSLWDRGEKLFF
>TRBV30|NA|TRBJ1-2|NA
TGTGCCTGGAATCTGGGGACATACTATGGCTACACCTTC
CAWNLGTYYGYTF
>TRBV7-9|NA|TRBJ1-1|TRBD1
TGTGCCAGCAGCTATTGGGACAGGGAAAACACTGAAGCTTTCTTT
CASSYWDRENTEAFF
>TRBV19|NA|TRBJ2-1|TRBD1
TGTGCCAGTAGTTCCGGGACAGGGGTGGATGAGCAGTTCTTC
CASSSGTGVDEQFF
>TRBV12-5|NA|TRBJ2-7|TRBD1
TGTGCTAGTGGTTTGGTAGGGACAGGGGTTGGGGAGCAGTACTTC
CASGLVGTGVGEQYF
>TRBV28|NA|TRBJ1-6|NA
TGTGCCAGCAGACAAAATTCACCCCTCCACTTT
CASRQNSPLHF
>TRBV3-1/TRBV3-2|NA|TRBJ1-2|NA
TGTGCCAGCAGCTCACAGGCTTCTAACTATGGCTACACCTTC
CASSSQASNYGYTF
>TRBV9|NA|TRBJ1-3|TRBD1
TGTGCCAGCAGCGCCCGGGACAGGGACGGAAACACCATATATTTT
CASSARDRDGNTIYF
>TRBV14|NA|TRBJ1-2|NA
TGTGCCAGCAGCCAAGATTGGACTGGTGGCTACACCTTC
CASSQDWTGGYTF
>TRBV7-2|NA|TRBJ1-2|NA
TGTGCCAGCAGCTTAGCGCTAGACAGCTATGGCTACACCTTC
CASSLALDSYGYTF
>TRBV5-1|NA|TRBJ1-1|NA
TGCGCCAGCAGAGCCAGTTTGGCCGGGGATGAAGCTTTCTTT
CASRASLAGDEAFF
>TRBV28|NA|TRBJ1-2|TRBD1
TGTGCCAGCAGCTACGGGACAGTAGGCTATGGCTACACCTTC
CASSYGTVGYGYTF
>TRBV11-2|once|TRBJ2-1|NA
TGTGCCAGCAGCTTGCTAAGACGGAGGGGGGGGCTCAATGAGCAGTTCTTC
CASSLLRRRGGLNEQFF
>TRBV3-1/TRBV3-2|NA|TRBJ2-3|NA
TGTGCCAGCAGCCAGGAGGATTCAGATACGCAGTATTTT
CASSQEDSDTQYF
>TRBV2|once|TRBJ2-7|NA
TGTGCCAGCAGTGGGTCGGTTTACGAGCAGTACTTC
CASSGSVYEQYF
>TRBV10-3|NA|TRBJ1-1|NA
TGTGCCATCACGGGTTTGAACACTGAAGCTTTCTTT
CAITGLNTEAFF